Sequencing of this T cell receptor beta chain was carried out in a study of blood T cell repertoires in COVID-19. Whole-study context: Sources were T cells, B-cell-depleted T cells, or PBMCs; the material itself was cDNA or gDNA.

Trimming cost V 1 base and J 4 bases, with 19 bases left between them. Per the germline V gene, CDR1 is SGHTA and CDR2 is FQGTGA. The CDR3 length is 18 residues. This clone was observed once. Method: immunoSEQ multiplex PCR; TCRdb's copy keeps in-frame clones and lacks some. The table records under 60,000 clones, about 85% of them present only once. This clonotype was sampled from a human donor in a cohort sampled during active COVID-19. Sequenced sample: peripheral blood. The chain combines TRBV7-3 with TRBJ2-2; weak D call: TRBD2 (5 bases). The CDR3 DNA is TGTGCCAGCAGCTTAAAAGCGGCTCCGGTTCGGGTCACCGGGGAGCTGTTTTTT. This sequence encodes CASSLKAAPVRVTGELFF.